The clone carrying this T cell receptor beta chain was seen only a few times. No antigen is known for it. These data come from a study of T cell repertoires in cytomegalovirus infection. In the study overall: Through public TCR beta signatures, both CMV infection and matching HLA type were indicated.

Germline lookup yields CDR1 SGHRS and CDR2 YFSETQ. The V gene end was trimmed by 5 bases and the J gene end by 6 bases; junction bases not matched to a gene: 6. The CDR3 runs to 13 residues. Each CDR3 protein is one row after TCRdb ran MiXCR on the reads. The table lists 200,000 to 300,000 distinct CDR3 sequences, roughly 12% of them singletons. Study-wide results and caveats: Dominating the ex vivo response were TCR beta clonotypes that were CMV-specific and HLA-C-restricted. Cumulative public TCR beta family frequency identified CMV carriers with the relevant HLA.

Material: PBMCs. The chain couples TRBV5-1 to TRBJ2-7; TRBD1 agrees at 9 bases. The TCR was taken from a human donor in good health (CMV status not recorded). Some clones in this sample may be carry-over from other donors' samples. The CDR3 region is CASRRDREFEQYF. The CDR3 nucleotides read TGCGCCAGCAGAAGGGACAGGGAATTCGAGCAGTACTTC.